These T cell receptor beta chains were read from a single sample in a study of cytomegalovirus exposure and HLA in healthy donors. Clones were read by immunoSEQ multiplex PCR, and TCRdb kept only the in-frame ones, dropping some. The sample has 73,000 or so clones, just under 95% seen once; the top ten hold 3% to 3.5%. The sequencing sample was made of PBMCs. Source of these receptors: a young woman in good health and CMV-seropositive. Both conserved end residues are trimmed from each CDR3. The D gene is left open where the match is weak. The size entry is marked missing in some rows and otherwise reads once, few, many or a size class.

D gene,clone size,V gene,J gene,CDR3 protein
-,-,TRBV20-1,TRBJ1-2,SAPGVYGYT
TRBD2,few,TRBV30,TRBJ2-3,AYNSGSRTDTQY
TRBD1,-,TRBV6-1,TRBJ2-2,ASSERDRGTTGELF
TRBD2,-,TRBV30,TRBJ2-3,ACGLSSGTHTQY
-,-,TRBV7-9,TRBJ2-7,ASSLVTRNYEQY
-,-,TRBV5-1,TRBJ2-7,ASRGRTADVEQY
TRBD1,-,TRBV19,TRBJ1-3,ASSNPGQGWSGNTIY
-,-,TRBV6-5,TRBJ2-4,ASSSAHTSAKNIQY
TRBD1,-,TRBV5-1,TRBJ2-7,ASSPFLTRDSTYEQY
-,-,TRBV5-1,TRBJ2-7,ASSLVIGTTYEQY
-,-,TRBV30,TRBJ1-2,AWSSGTHYGYT
TRBD2,-,TRBV28,TRBJ2-7,ASPLGLAGTYEQY
-,-,TRBV5-6,TRBJ1-1,ASSLANKHVEAF
TRBD2,-,TRBV7-2,TRBJ2-2,ASSLRGRGTGELF
TRBD1,-,TRBV28,TRBJ1-6,ASRWTGNSPLH
TRBD1,-,TRBV19,TRBJ1-5,ASREGGRGQAINQPQH
-,-,TRBV30,TRBJ1-4,AWSARIGTTNEKLF
-,-,TRBV7-2,TRBJ2-5,ASSFGQKETQY
TRBD1,-,TRBV7-8,TRBJ1-5,ASSSNPGQSNQPQH
TRBD1,-,TRBV4-1,TRBJ2-3,ASSHLPGQSSSTDTQY
TRBD1,-,TRBV25-1,TRBJ1-2,ASSTGQGVPVN
TRBD2,-,TRBV6-4,TRBJ2-1,ASKETSGVYNEQF
-,-,TRBV6-5,TRBJ2-7,ASSYSSGLAYEQY
TRBD1,-,TRBV10-1,TRBJ2-1,ASSEPPDRVYLHEQF
-,-,TRBV6-5,TRBJ1-6,ASSSAQGNSPLH
TRBD1,-,TRBV5-6,TRBJ2-7,ASSATGGYEQY
TRBD1,-,TRBV7-6,TRBJ2-5,ASSSGQGKKETQY
-,-,TRBV5-4,TRBJ1-1,ASSLGVNTEAF
-,few,TRBV21-1,TRBJ2-7,ASQQGIPYEQY
-,-,TRBV6-5,TRBJ2-7,ASSQSGEQY
-,-,TRBV6-1,TRBJ1-2,ASTPIREAGYT
TRBD1,-,TRBV15,TRBJ1-1,ATRQQGAAEAF
TRBD2,-,TRBV7-2,TRBJ2-3,ASSPGLAGVSTDTQY
-,-,TRBV30,TRBJ1-2,AWSQDYGYT
TRBD1,-,TRBV28,TRBJ2-1,ASSLGTGSYNEQF
-,few,TRBV27,TRBJ1-2,ASSTNLQQGGYGYT
-,-,TRBV11-2,TRBJ2-5,ASSWGRRGPGETQY
-,-,TRBV4-1,TRBJ2-2,ASSHSGELF